Below are 8 T cell receptor beta chains sequenced from a single sample in a study of T cell clonality in common variable immunodeficiency. These receptors have no known antigen. Study observations and caveats: Reportedly, TCR beta sequences from common variable immunodeficiency showed fewer deletions and N-nucleotide insertions.

Sequencing was performed with immunoSEQ multiplex PCR; in TCRdb, only in-frame clones are kept and a portion is missing. Listed for the sample are about 19,000 clones, none seen a single time. Input material: peripheral blood mononuclear cells. The receptors shown here come from a human donor with common variable immunodeficiency.

This clone has more than one count but fewer than ten. The read ends 3 residues early relative to the CDR3; the germline J gene fills the gap. The chain joins TRBV5-5 to TRBJ1-2, with a tentative D call TRBD1 (5 bases). V was trimmed by 2 bases and J by 4 bases, leaving 15 bases between them. Germline CDR1 SGHKS, CDR2 YYEKEE (reference sequence). The CDR3 is 15 amino acids. CDR3 bases read: TGTGCCAGCAGCTTTACAGGTATAGGAGGCTATGGC. It specifies CASSFTGIGGYG. The entire CDR3 protein is CASSFTGIGGYGYTF.

This clone has only a few counts. The CDR3 end falls 3 residues outside the read, so it is completed with the germline J gene. V and J are TRBV11-2 and TRBJ2-7; D unclear. Germline CDR1 is SGHAT and CDR2 is FQNNGV. Trimming took off 0 bases at V and 0 bases at J, with 6 bases between the two ends. This CDR3 comprises 14 residues. The CDR3 sequence is CASSLDFSSYEQYF. Partial CDR3 DNA: TGTGCCAGCAGCTTAGATTTCAGCTCCTACGAG. Using reference TRBV11-2 and TRBJ2-7 for the parts outside the CDR3, the full variable domain is EAGVAQSPRYKIIEKRQSVAFWCNPISGHATLYWYQQILGQGPKLLIQFQNNGVVDDSQLPKDRFSAERLKGVDSTLKIQPAKLEDSAVYLCASSLDFSSYEQYFGPGTRLTVT.

In this sample, this clone turned up a few times. Read coverage stops 3 residues before the CDR3 terminus; the germline J gene supplies the remainder. The chain recombines TRBV7-2 with TRBJ2-1, with a weak D call TRBD1 (6 bases). The germline V gene encodes CDR1 SGHTA and CDR2 FQGNSA. V lost 5 bases to trimming and J lost 6 bases, with 11 bases between them. There are 13 residues in the CDR3. The sequenced CDR3 bases are TGTGCCAGCAGCGGTCTGACAGGCAATGAG. It yields the protein CASSGLTGNE. The entire CDR3 protein reads CASSGLTGNEQFF.

With respect to this clone: Sequencing ends 3 residues short of the CDR3 end; the germline J gene provides the rest. The V and J genes are TRBV18 and TRBJ2-5, with D possibly being TRBD1 (6 bases). This CDR3 has 16 amino acids. Germline CDR1 is KGHSH and CDR2 is LQKENI. Trimming cost V 6 bases and J 5 bases, with 22 bases left between them. The part of the CDR3 DNA that was read is TGTGCCAGCTCGGCCTGGGAACAACAGGGTGGGGAGACC. Translated: CASSAWEQQGGET. The whole CDR3 reads CASSAWEQQGGETQYF.

As for this clone: The read ends 3 residues early relative to the CDR3; the germline J gene fills the gap. J is TRBJ2-7 and V is TRBV20-1; 9 nucleotides agree with TRBD1. CDR3 length: 15 residues. The germline V gene encodes CDR1 DFQATT and CDR2 SNEGSKA (reference sequence). The V segment lost 2 bases and the J segment 2 bases; nucleotides outside the gene matches: 7. The CDR3 bases that were read are TGCAGTGCTAGACAATTACAGGGGGCCCCCTACGAG. Its protein is CSARQLQGAPYE. The full-length CDR3 reads as CSARQLQGAPYEQYF.

As concerns this clone: The sequence runs out 3 residues before the end of the CDR3; the remainder is reconstructed from the germline J gene. The V call is TRBV18, the J call TRBJ1-2; unclear D gene. Trimming shortened V by 3 bases and J by 2 bases, and 16 bases separated the two germline ends. The CDR3 length is 16 residues. CDR1 and CDR2 (germline): KGHSH, LQKENI. The CDR3 spells CASSPGLLANNYGYTF. The covered CDR3 bases are TGTGCCAGCTCACCTGGGCTCCTAGCCAACAACTATGGC. Full variable domain (missing parts from reference TRBV18 and TRBJ1-2): NAGVMQNPRHLVRRRGQEARLRCSPMKGHSHVYWYRQLPEEGLKFMVYLQKENIIDESGMPKERFSAEFPKEGPSILRIQQVVRGDSAAYFCASSPGLLANNYGYTFGSGTRLTVV.

With respect to this clone: The CDR3 is cut off 3 residues early in the read; its end comes from the germline J gene. This chain connects TRBV7-2 to TRBJ2-1; tentatively, D is TRBD2 (7 bases). Trimming shortened V by 5 bases and J by 9 bases, and 17 bases separated the two germline ends. Germline loops: CDR1 SGHTA, CDR2 FQGNSA. The CDR3 sequence is 14 residues long. Partial CDR3 DNA: TGTGCCAGCAGCCAAAGGCGGGGGCGAATTGAG. It specifies CASSQRRGRIE. The entire CDR3 protein reads CASSQRRGRIEQFF.

This clone was observed a few times. The CDR3 goes on 3 residues after the read ends, and that part is filled in from the germline J gene. The V gene is TRBV6-1, the J gene TRBJ2-1; the D gene is possibly TRBD2 (6 bases). The germline V and J ends were trimmed by 3 bases and 9 bases, with 15 bases remaining between them. The germline V gene has CDR1 MNHNS and CDR2 SASEGT. The CDR3 contains 14 residues. The sequenced CDR3 bases are TGTGCCAGCAGTGATGGAGGGCGGGTGGGTGAG. Its protein is CASSDGGRVGE. The full-length CDR3 reads as CASSDGGRVGEQFF.